Each of the 29 T cell receptor beta chains below was sequenced from the same sample in a study of CD8 T cells in Susac syndrome. cDNA came from about 0.46 to 1 ug RNA primed by random hexamers. TCRdb re-called the immunoSEQ multiplex PCR reads with MiXCR, one entry per CDR3 protein. In the table there are some 300,000 distinct CDR3 sequences, approximately 89% of which are singletons. Source material: CD8+ T cells from PBMCs. The receptors originated from a human donor with multiple sclerosis.

V and J are TRBV9 and TRBJ2-1; 9 positions match TRBD2. The length of the CDR3 is 14 residues. After removal of 3 bases from V and 7 bases from J, the junction contained 5 bases not matched to a gene. The germline gives CDR1 SGDLS, CDR2 YYNGEE. The CDR3 region is CASSAGTSWNEQFF. The DNA of the CDR3 is TGTGCCAGCAGCGCCGGGACTAGCTGGAATGAGCAGTTCTTC.

V usage is TRBV19 and J usage is TRBJ2-7; D is unresolved. V lost 5 bases, J lost 7 bases, and 15 bases lay in between. CDR1 is LNHDA, CDR2 SQIVND, per germline (reference sequence). CDR3 length: 13 amino acids. The CDR3 loop is CASSERHPWEQYF. CDR3 nucleotides: TGTGCCAGTAGTGAGAGACACCCCTGGGAGCAGTACTTC. Combining the CDR3 with reference TRBV19 and TRBJ2-7 gives the whole variable domain DGGITQSPKYLFRKEGQNVTLSCEQNLNHDAMYWYRQDPGQGLRLIYYSQIVNDFQKGDIAEGYSVSREKKESFPLTVTSAQKNPTAFYLCASSERHPWEQYFGPGTRLTVT.

The rearrangement links TRBV28 to TRBJ2-7; 9 bases match TRBD2. Germline V gene data show CDR1 as MDHEN and CDR2 as SYDVKM. This CDR3 region has 17 residues. V lost 2 bases to trimming and J lost 4 bases; unmatched junction nucleotides: 12. The CDR3 bases are TGTGCCAGCAGTTTAGACTCCCTAGCGGGACATTCTTACGAGCAGTACTTC. Residues: CASSLDSLAGHSYEQYF.

The V and J genes are TRBV6-1 and TRBJ2-7; TRBD2 aligns across 14 bases. The CDR3 runs to 15 residues. The junction had 3 bases not matched to a gene; V was cut back by 6 bases and J by 2 bases. Germline V gene sequence: CDR1 MNHNS, CDR2 SASEGT. The CDR3 is CASRRLAGGPYEQYF. For the CDR3, the DNA is TGTGCCAGCAGAAGACTAGCGGGAGGGCCCTACGAGCAGTACTTC.

This clonotype was counted only a few times. The chain uses TRBV5-6 and TRBJ2-7, with unresolved D. The CDR3 consists of 13 residues. Deletions cut 0 bases from V and 2 bases from J, with 6 bases between. From germline, CDR1 is SGHDT and CDR2 YYEEEE. CDR3 nucleotide sequence: TGTGCCAGCAGCTTGGAAGAGGCCTACGAGCAGTACTTC. The encoded protein is CASSLEEAYEQYF.

The J gene is TRBJ1-4, the V gene TRBV7-9; 9 bases are shared with TRBD1. The junction had 8 bases not matched to a gene; V was cut back by 5 bases and J by 4 bases. The CDR3 extends over 16 amino acids. Per the germline V gene, CDR1 is SEHNR and CDR2 is FQNEAQ (reference sequence). In DNA, the CDR3 is TGTGCCAGCAGCGCCCCCGGGACAGGGCTTAATGAAAAACTGTTTTTT. Protein: CASSAPGTGLNEKLFF.

The chain employs TRBV18 and TRBJ1-1, with D unclear. CDR3 length equals 15 residues. The V gene lost 0 bases and the J gene lost 3 bases, with 11 bases spanning the gap. Per germline, CDR1 KGHSH and CDR2 LQKENI. CDR3 bases: TGTGCCAGCTCACCACCCTTTGCGGAGGACACTGAAGCTTTCTTT. Amino acids: CASSPPFAEDTEAFF.

This sequence joins TRBV6-2 or TRBV6-3 and TRBJ2-7; 7 bases match TRBD2. The CDR3 spans 13 residues. The germline V gene has CDR1 MNHEY and CDR2 SVGEGT. J gave up 1 base and V 7 bases, and 4 bases lay outside the gene matches. In nucleotides, the CDR3 is TGTGCCAGCAATGAAGCGGGGTCCTACGAGCAGTACTTC. Translating it yields CASNEAGSYEQYF.

This clonotype is a singleton in its sample. The chain recombines TRBV12-3 or TRBV12-4 with TRBJ2-2, with D possibly matching TRBD2 (7 bases). The CDR3 extends over 15 amino acids. V was pared by 3 bases and J by 4 bases, with 12 bases between. In DNA form, the CDR3 reads TGTGCCAGCAGTTTCGGGGGGCCGGGCACCGGGGAGCTGTTTTTT. Its translation is CASSFGGPGTGELFF.

The rearrangement joins TRBV4-2 to TRBJ2-3; 10 bases align to TRBD2. The CDR3 covers 17 residues. Germline lookup yields CDR1 LGHNA and CDR2 YNFKEQ. Germline trimming cut 1 base from V and 8 bases from J; bases unmatched to any gene: 12. The CDR3 nucleotides are TGTGCCAGCAGCCAAGGGGTAGCGGGGGGCCTTAGCGGTACGCAGTATTTT. Its translation: CASSQGVAGGLSGTQYF.

The rearrangement uses TRBV4-1 and TRBJ2-7; TRBD1 agrees at 7 bases. The ends lost 2 bases at V and 2 bases at J; junction bases unmatched: 9. The germline gives CDR1 MGHRA, CDR2 YSYEKL. CDR3 size: 16 residues. For the CDR3, the DNA is TGCGCCAGCAGCCAATTAACCGGGACAGCAGCCTACGAGCAGTACTTC. Protein: CASSQLTGTAAYEQYF.

V and J are TRBV6-5 and TRBJ1-2; D not resolved. The CDR3 is 13 residues long. The V end was cut by 5 bases, the J end by 6 bases, with 13 bases between. Germline-derived CDR1 and CDR2 are MNHEY and SVGAGI. This CDR3 reads CASSTLLQDGYTF. The CDR3 DNA follows: TGTGCCAGCAGTACCCTACTTCAGGATGGCTACACCTTC.

V is TRBV28 and J is TRBJ2-7; 8 bases agree with TRBD1. From germline, CDR1 is MDHEN and CDR2 SYDVKM. Trimming cost V 6 bases and J 2 bases; bases outside gene matches: 9. The CDR3 totals 15 residues. The CDR3 here is CASSTQGAGAYEQYF. In nucleotides, the CDR3 is TGTGCCAGCAGCACCCAGGGGGCAGGAGCCTACGAGCAGTACTTC.

This chain joins TRBV29-1 and TRBJ2-3; 9 nucleotides agree with TRBD2. The CDR3 is made up of 13 amino acids. The germline CDR1 and CDR2 sequences are SQVTM and ANQGSEA. After removal of 7 bases from V and 5 bases from J, the junction contained 7 bases not matched to a gene. CDR3 residues: CSALGLAGDTQYF. The CDR3 coding sequence is TGCAGCGCCTTGGGACTAGCAGGAGATACGCAGTATTTT.

This sequence joins TRBV6-2 or TRBV6-3 and TRBJ2-1; D not certain. This CDR3 contains 13 residues. Germline V lookup: CDR1 MNHEY, CDR2 SVGEGT. V was pared by 6 bases and J by 0 bases, with 6 bases between. The CDR3 is CASRGASYNEQFF. The DNA for the CDR3 is TGTGCCAGCAGGGGCGCCTCCTACAATGAGCAGTTCTTC.

The V call is TRBV27, the J call TRBJ1-3; D is unclear. The V gene's germline CDR1 is MNHEY and CDR2 SMNVEV (reference sequence). The CDR3 runs to 15 residues. V lost 4 bases to trimming and J lost 0 bases, with 10 bases between them. The CDR3 is CASSSRRTSGNTIYF. The CDR3, as DNA: TGTGCCAGCAGTTCCCGACGGACCTCTGGAAACACCATATATTTT.

The chain links TRBV27 to TRBJ2-1; D might be TRBD1 (5 bases). The germline V gene encodes CDR1 MNHEY and CDR2 SMNVEV (reference sequence). The V gene lost 6 bases and the J gene lost 6 bases, with 15 bases spanning the gap. This CDR3 contains 14 residues. In DNA form, the CDR3 reads TGTGCCAGCAGCTTGGACATCCTGGGCAATGAGCAGTTCTTC. It translates to CASSLDILGNEQFF.

The chain carries TRBV12-3 or TRBV12-4 and TRBJ2-3, with D uncertain. This CDR3 region has 16 residues. With 5 bases removed from V and 2 bases from J, the gap between germline ends came to 17 bases. For the CDR3, the DNA is TGTGCCAGCAGTCCGGACCAAGGGAAAATCACAGATACGCAGTATTTT. Protein sequence: CASSPDQGKITDTQYF.

The table lists this clonotype with a count of one. The gene calls are TRBV20-1 and TRBJ1-2, with TRBD1 matching 7 bases. This CDR3 comprises 12 residues. V dropped 3 bases and J dropped 6; count of bases not matched to a gene: 4. In germline, CDR1 is DFQATT, CDR2 SNEGSKA (reference sequence). The CDR3 spells CSASEGANGYTF. In DNA form, the CDR3 reads TGCAGTGCTAGTGAGGGGGCCAATGGCTACACCTTC.

The chain recombines TRBV7-9 with TRBJ2-6, with no clear D. Germline lookup yields CDR1 SEHNR and CDR2 FQNEAQ (reference sequence). V lost 5 bases and J lost 0, with 5 bases in between. The CDR3 has 14 amino acids. CDR3: CASSRNSGANVLTF. CDR3 coding DNA: TGTGCCAGCAGCCGGAACTCTGGGGCCAACGTCCTGACTTTC.

The J gene is TRBJ2-1, the V gene TRBV30; 9 nucleotides line up with TRBD1. V was clipped by 5 bases and J by 5 bases; unmatched bases: 10. Germline V CDR1 and CDR2: GTSNPN, SVGIG (reference sequence). This CDR3 is built from 15 residues. CDR3 in amino acids: CAWGTGFYPNNEQFF. The CDR3 DNA reads TGTGCCTGGGGGACAGGGTTTTATCCCAACAATGAGCAGTTCTTC.

The chain uses TRBV12-3 or TRBV12-4 and TRBJ1-4; D unresolved. The CDR3 is made up of 15 amino acids. The V end was cut by 4 bases, the J end by 7 bases, with 16 bases between. As DNA, the CDR3 is TGTGCCAGCAGTTCTGAAGTCCGCCAAGTTGAAAAACTGTTTTTT. Its protein product is CASSSEVRQVEKLFF.

The chain employs TRBV24-1 and TRBJ2-1; no clear D. V dropped 8 bases and J dropped 10 bases, with 8 bases sitting between them. The length of the CDR3 is 10 residues. The germline V gene encodes CDR1 KGHDR and CDR2 SFDVKD. The CDR3 reads CATNLREQFF. CDR3 DNA sequence: TGTGCCACCAATCTAAGGGAGCAGTTCTTC.

Only one count was recorded for this clonotype. The J gene is TRBJ2-3, the V gene TRBV7-8; 9 nucleotides match TRBD2. After removal of 3 bases from V and 3 bases from J, the junction contained 10 bases not matched to a gene. The CDR3 sequence is 17 residues long. The V gene's germline CDR1 is SGHVS and CDR2 FQNEAQ. As DNA, the CDR3 is TGTGCCAGCAGCTTCAAATTCGCGGGGGGGCAAACAGATACGCAGTATTTT. This encodes CASSFKFAGGQTDTQYF.

The V call is TRBV11-3, the J call TRBJ2-2; no firm D call. The ends were cut back, 5 bases at V and 5 bases at J, with 9 bases in the middle. The CDR3 length is 13 residues. CDR1 and CDR2 (germline): SGHNT, YENEEA. In nucleotides, the CDR3 is TGTGCCAGCAGCCCCCATCGAACCGGGGAGCTGTTTTTT. This encodes CASSPHRTGELFF.

This clonotype was detected only a few times. This chain links TRBV4-1 with TRBJ2-7, with a weak D call TRBD1 (6 bases). Trimming cost V 0 bases and J 0 bases, with 6 bases left between them. The CDR3 totals 14 residues. The V gene's germline CDR1 is MGHRA and CDR2 YSYEKL. The CDR3 is CASSQEDSSYEQYF. As DNA, the CDR3 is TGCGCCAGCAGCCAAGAGGACAGCTCCTACGAGCAGTACTTC.

The chain is built from TRBV12-3 or TRBV12-4 and TRBJ1-4, with D unresolved. This CDR3 spans 11 amino acids. V lost 8 bases to trimming and J lost 8 bases, with 9 bases between them. CDR3 sequence reads: CASRMGEKLFF. CDR3 nucleotide sequence: TGTGCCAGCCGAATGGGGGAAAAACTGTTTTTT.

The chain is built from TRBV20-1 and TRBJ2-5; perhaps TRBD2 as D (7 bases). Trimming removed 3 bases from V and 4 bases from J, with 12 bases in between. The CDR3 is made up of 13 amino acids. Germline-derived CDR1 and CDR2 are DFQATT and SNEGSKA (reference sequence). CDR3 nucleotide sequence: TGCAGTGCTAGGAAAAGGGGGGGAGAGACCCAGTACTTC. Residues: CSARKRGGETQYF.

The V and J genes are TRBV20-1 and TRBJ2-5; D is ambiguous. Per germline, CDR1 DFQATT and CDR2 SNEGSKA (reference sequence). V was pared by 1 base and J by 2 bases, with 14 bases between. The CDR3 runs to 15 residues. As DNA, the CDR3 is TGCAGTGCTAGAGGTTCCGGAAGCGAACAAGAGACCCAGTACTTC. This codes for CSARGSGSEQETQYF.